A single sample gave rise to the 26 T cell receptor beta chains below, sequenced in a study of T cell changes during pregnancy in multiple sclerosis (dated by TCRdb to between 2018 and 2020). Preparation of the library involved the immunoSEQ multiplex PCR assay. As stored in TCRdb, this immuneACCESS dataset retains in-frame rearrangements with V and J assigned. A fraction of the clones does not appear; measured against another copy, unresolved V genes explain less than half of the discrepancy, and the remainder lacks a known reason. In this sample the table shows around 63,000 clones, 90% to 95% of which occur a single time. The ten most abundant clones make up 1% to 1.5% of the sample. The input for sequencing was peripheral blood, taken after pregnancy. These receptors came from a female donor in good health, enrolled as a control in a pregnancy study.

CDR3 sequence reads: CASSLQGATYNEQFF. The CDR3 DNA sequence: TGTGCCAGCAGCCTCCAGGGGGCCACCTACAATGAGCAGTTCTTC. The rearrangement links TRBV2 to TRBJ2-1; TRBD1 matches 8 bases. This CDR3 has 15 amino acids. Germline lookup yields CDR1 SNHLY and CDR2 FYNNEI. V was pared by 6 bases and J by 2 bases, with 6 bases of the junction left unmatched.

The CDR3 reads CASRKGPFVNTEAFF. CDR3 bases: TGTGCCAGCCGGAAGGGGCCCTTCGTGAACACTGAAGCTTTCTTT. The genes are TRBV27 and TRBJ1-1; tentative D call: TRBD1 (5 bases). Trimming shortened V by 8 bases and J by 0 bases, and 16 bases separated the two germline ends. The CDR3 consists of 15 residues. Germline CDR1 is MNHEY and CDR2 is SMNVEV (reference sequence).

This clone is a singleton in its sample. The chain recombines TRBV5-1 with TRBJ2-3, with 10 bases matching TRBD1. J lost 9 bases, V lost 4 bases, and 11 bases had no gene match. The CDR3 loop spans 15 amino acids. Germline loops: CDR1 SGHRS, CDR2 YFSETQ. The CDR3 protein is CASSRGTGDSRTQYF. CDR3 DNA: TGCGCCAGCAGCCGCGGGACAGGGGATTCGAGAACGCAGTATTTT.

The chain links TRBV7-8 to TRBJ1-2, with unresolved D. The CDR3 loop spans 15 amino acids. V gave up 6 bases and J gave up 8 bases, with 22 bases separating them. CDR1 and CDR2 from the germline V gene are SGHVS and FQNEAQ. CDR3 in amino acids: CASSQHGLSGEGYTF. DNA for the CDR3: TGTGCCAGCAGTCAACACGGGTTGAGCGGGGAGGGCTACACCTTC.

This clone was seen a handful of times. The chain recombines TRBV19 with TRBJ1-3; D ambiguous. The CDR3 runs 15 residues. V was pared by 3 bases and J by 2 bases, with 11 bases between. Germline values: CDR1 LNHDA, CDR2 SQIVND (reference sequence). The CDR3 reads CASSMGRLPGNTIYF. The CDR3 DNA follows: TGTGCCAGTAGTATGGGCAGGTTACCTGGAAACACCATATATTTT.

The chain links TRBV6-5 to TRBJ2-7; 11 nucleotides align to TRBD2. The CDR3 consists of 14 residues. Germline V lookup: CDR1 MNHEY, CDR2 SVGAGI. V was clipped by 8 bases and J by 2 bases; unmatched bases: 5. In nucleotides, the CDR3 is TGTGCCAGCGGGAGACTAGCGGGGACCTACGAGCAGTACTTC. It translates to CASGRLAGTYEQYF.

The chain has TRBV2 and TRBJ1-5; D uncertain. Deletions cut 1 base from V and 3 bases from J, with 7 bases between. The germline CDR1 and CDR2 sequences are SNHLY and FYNNEI. The CDR3 is made up of 14 amino acids. Here the CDR3 reads CASSEGGINQPQHF. CDR3 coding DNA: TGTGCCAGCAGTGAAGGCGGCATCAATCAGCCCCAGCATTTT.

This chain links TRBV30 with TRBJ2-3; D gene uncertain. Trimming removed 0 bases from V and 0 bases from J, with 13 bases in between. This CDR3 is 16 amino acids long. The V gene's germline CDR1 is GTSNPN and CDR2 SVGIG (reference sequence). CDR3 bases: TGTGCCTGGAGTGTTACGGGTTTAACTAGCACAGATACGCAGTATTTT. It is translated as CAWSVTGLTSTDTQYF.

The V and J genes are TRBV6-4 and TRBJ1-6, with D unclear. Germline values: CDR1 MRHNA, CDR2 SNTAGT. V dropped 6 bases and J dropped 7 bases, with 13 bases sitting between them. The length of the CDR3 is 14 residues. CDR3 in amino acids: CASSPNPGNSPLHF. The CDR3 DNA reads as TGTGCCAGCAGCCCTAACCCGGGGAATTCACCCCTCCACTTT.

V and J are TRBV30 and TRBJ1-2, with D perhaps matching TRBD1 (5 bases). Germline values: CDR1 GTSNPN, CDR2 SVGIG (reference sequence). The V end lost 0 bases, the J end lost 2 bases, and 10 bases lay between the germline ends. The CDR3 covers 14 residues. The CDR3 spells CAWSVIPGNYGYTF. DNA of the CDR3: TGTGCCTGGAGTGTAATCCCAGGGAACTATGGCTACACCTTC.

This CDR3 reads CSVDPADNYGYTF. The CDR3 DNA sequence: TGCAGCGTTGATCCGGCGGATAACTATGGCTACACCTTC. The J gene is TRBJ1-2, the V gene TRBV29-1; D unresolved. Per the germline V gene, CDR1 is SQVTM and CDR2 is ANQGSEA. The V gene lost 3 bases and the J gene lost 1 base, with 9 bases spanning the gap. This CDR3 is built from 13 residues. Full variable domain (missing parts from reference TRBV29-1 and TRBJ1-2): SAVISQKPSRDICQRGTSLTIQCQVDSQVTMMFWYRQQPGQSLTLIATANQGSEATYESGFVIDKFPISRPNLTFSTLTVSNMSPEDSSIYLCSVDPADNYGYTFGSGTRLTVV.

This chain links TRBV2 with TRBJ2-1; 11 nucleotides align to TRBD1. V lost 8 bases, J lost 3 bases, and 9 bases stayed unmatched. The CDR3 runs to 16 residues. From germline, CDR1 is SNHLY and CDR2 FYNNEI. The chain's CDR3 is CASGGTGGAYYNEQFF. CDR3 sequence (DNA): TGTGCCAGCGGCGGGACAGGGGGTGCTTACTACAATGAGCAGTTCTTC.

This chain links TRBV5-1 with TRBJ2-6; D is possibly TRBD2 (5 bases). CDR3 length: 16 residues. V lost 6 bases, J lost 4 bases, and 17 bases lay in between. From germline, CDR1 is SGHRS and CDR2 YFSETQ. This CDR3 is CASKAGYTGGANVLTF. The CDR3 DNA follows: TGCGCCAGCAAGGCAGGTTATACGGGAGGGGCCAACGTCCTGACTTTC.

This clone was seen only once. The V gene is TRBV19, the J gene TRBJ2-7; 8 nucleotides align to TRBD1. The germline V gene encodes CDR1 LNHDA and CDR2 SQIVND (reference sequence). After removal of 6 bases from V and 2 bases from J, the junction contained 6 bases not matched to a gene. CDR3 length: 14 residues. CDR3 DNA sequence: TGTGCCAGTAGGCAGGACAGGGTAGCCTACGAGCAGTACTTC. Residues: CASRQDRVAYEQYF.

The chain joins TRBV27 to TRBJ1-3, with D maybe TRBD1 (5 bases). Germline assignment: CDR1 MNHEY and CDR2 SMNVEV (reference sequence). The CDR3 covers 16 residues. Trimming pared 5 bases from V and 0 bases from J, leaving 14 bases between. CDR3 bases: TGTGCCAGCAGTCCGCGGGGCTTCACCTCTGGAAACACCATATATTTT. As protein: CASSPRGFTSGNTIYF.

This chain uses TRBV30 with TRBJ2-6; D is possibly TRBD1 (6 bases). The V end was cut by 3 bases, the J end by 0 bases, with 24 bases between. Germline V gene data show CDR1 as GTSNPN and CDR2 as SVGIG (reference sequence). CDR3 length equals 20 residues. CDR3 sequence reads: CAWRRGWGIENGSGANVLTF. The CDR3 bases are TGTGCCTGGAGAAGGGGGTGGGGGATAGAAAATGGCTCTGGGGCCAACGTCCTGACTTTC.

The gene calls are TRBV5-1 and TRBJ1-2, with 9 bases identical to TRBD1. Germline lookup yields CDR1 SGHRS and CDR2 YFSETQ. V lost 3 bases, J lost 6 bases, and 12 bases stayed unmatched. This CDR3 comprises 16 residues. The CDR3 is CASSYWTTGGGDGYTF. As DNA, the CDR3 is TGCGCCAGCAGCTATTGGACGACAGGGGGTGGAGATGGCTACACCTTC.

V and J are TRBV14 and TRBJ1-1, with 8 bases identical to TRBD1. J gave up 8 bases and V 4 bases, and 9 bases lay outside the gene matches. Germline loops: CDR1 SGHDN, CDR2 FVKESK. This CDR3 is built from 14 residues. CDR3 sequence: CASSLRQGRGEAFF. The CDR3 coding sequence is TGTGCCAGCAGCCTGAGACAGGGGCGCGGGGAAGCTTTCTTT. The full variable domain, rest sourced from reference TRBV14 and TRBJ1-1, is EAGVTQFPSHSVIEKGQTVTLRCDPISGHDNLYWYRRVMGKEIKFLLHFVKESKQDESGMPNNRFLAERTGGTYSTLKVQPAELEDSGVYFCASSLRQGRGEAFFGQGTRLTVV.

The chain links TRBV13 to TRBJ2-1; 12 nucleotides align to TRBD2. V gave up 5 bases and J gave up 4 bases; unmatched junction bases: 6. This CDR3 spans 16 amino acids. Germline CDR1 and CDR2: PRHDT and FYEKMQ (reference sequence). This CDR3 reads CASSPRLAGDYNEQFF. CDR3 DNA: TGTGCCAGCAGCCCCCGACTAGCGGGAGATTACAATGAGCAGTTCTTC.

The chain carries TRBV27 and TRBJ2-1; no reliable D call. Germline V lookup: CDR1 MNHEY, CDR2 SMNVEV (reference sequence). V was pared by 9 bases and J by 4 bases, with 16 bases between. The CDR3 sequence is 14 residues long. CDR3: CASRSWALYNEQFF. The CDR3, as DNA: TGTGCCAGTAGATCATGGGCACTTTACAATGAGCAGTTCTTC.

The chain carries TRBV19 and TRBJ1-1; D not resolved. CDR3 length equals 17 residues. The germline CDR1 and CDR2 sequences are LNHDA and SQIVND (reference sequence). The V end lost 3 bases, the J end lost 0 bases, and 17 bases lay between the germline ends. The CDR3: CASSMAVSGRLNTEAFF. The DNA for the CDR3 is TGTGCCAGTAGTATGGCGGTTAGCGGCAGGCTGAACACTGAAGCTTTCTTT. The whole variable domain, filled in from reference TRBV19 and TRBJ1-1, reads DGGITQSPKYLFRKEGQNVTLSCEQNLNHDAMYWYRQDPGQGLRLIYYSQIVNDFQKGDIAEGYSVSREKKESFPLTVTSAQKNPTAFYLCASSMAVSGRLNTEAFFGQGTRLTVV.

The chain has TRBV6-5 and TRBJ1-2, with D possibly matching TRBD1 (5 bases). CDR1 is MNHEY, CDR2 SVGAGI, per germline. V was cut by 5 bases and J by 5 bases, with 9 bases left in between. The CDR3 loop spans 12 amino acids. CDR3 coding DNA: TGTGCCAGCAGTGCACAGGAATATGGCTACACCTTC. Amino acid sequence: CASSAQEYGYTF.

In the case of this clone: At one end, the junction sequence differs from germline, possibly due to a read error. V and J are TRBV20-1 and TRBJ1-2, with 9 bases matching TRBD1. Germline-derived CDR1 and CDR2 are DFQATT and SNEGSKA (reference sequence). There are 11 residues in the CDR3. CDR3 protein: CSASMGQGLLF. CDR3 in DNA: TGCAGTGCTAGTATGGGACAGGGCCTTTTATTC.

This clone was recorded once. This rearrangement joins TRBV9 to TRBJ1-5, with D possibly TRBD1 on 5 matching bases. CDR3 length: 14 amino acids. CDR1 and CDR2 (germline): SGDLS, YYNGEE. Trimming removed 3 bases at V and 2 bases at J, with 9 bases between. CDR3 residues: CASSAGGGNQPQHF. In DNA, the CDR3 is TGTGCCAGCAGCGCCGGAGGGGGCAATCAGCCCCAGCATTTT.

This clone is deemed medium-sized. The chain employs TRBV4-2 and TRBJ2-5; a weak D match, TRBD2 (7 bases). The CDR3 has 15 amino acids. CDR1 and CDR2 (germline): LGHNA, YNFKEQ. Trimming stripped 0 bases from V and 5 bases from J, with 13 bases between. The CDR3 nucleotides are TGTGCCAGCAGCCAAGAAGGGGGGGGCCCCGAGACCCAGTACTTC. This sequence encodes CASSQEGGGPETQYF.

The CDR3 DNA follows: TGTGCCAGCAGCTCAAACAGGGGACTCGGATATGGCTACACCTTC. Translating gives CASSSNRGLGYGYTF. This sequence joins TRBV7-2 and TRBJ1-2; 7 nucleotides line up with TRBD1. Germline CDR1 is SGHTA and CDR2 is FQGNSA. The J segment lost 5 bases and the V segment lost 4 bases, leaving 10 bases of the junction unmatched. The CDR3 sequence is 15 residues long.